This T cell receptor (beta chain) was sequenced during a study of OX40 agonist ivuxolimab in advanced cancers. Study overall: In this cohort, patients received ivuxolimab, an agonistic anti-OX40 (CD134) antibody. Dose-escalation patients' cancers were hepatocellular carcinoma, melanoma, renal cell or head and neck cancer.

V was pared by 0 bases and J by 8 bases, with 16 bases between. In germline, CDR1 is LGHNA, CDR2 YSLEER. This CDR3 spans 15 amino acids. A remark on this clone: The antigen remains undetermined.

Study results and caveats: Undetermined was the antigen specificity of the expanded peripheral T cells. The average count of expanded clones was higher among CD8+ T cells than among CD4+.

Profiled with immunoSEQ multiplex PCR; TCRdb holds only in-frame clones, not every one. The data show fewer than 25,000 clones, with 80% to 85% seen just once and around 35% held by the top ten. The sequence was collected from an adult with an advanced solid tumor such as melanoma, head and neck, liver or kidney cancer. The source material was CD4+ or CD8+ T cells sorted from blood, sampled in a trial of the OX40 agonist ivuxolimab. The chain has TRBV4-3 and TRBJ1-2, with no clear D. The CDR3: CASSQDRWGMRGYTF. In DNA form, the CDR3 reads TGCGCCAGCAGCCAAGATCGATGGGGTATGAGGGGCTACACCTTC.